The 5 T cell receptor beta chains listed next were all sequenced from one sample in a study of cytomegalovirus exposure and HLA in healthy donors. With 60 Vbeta and 13 Jbeta primers, the PCR was carried out. TCRdb's table, derived via immunoSEQ multiplex PCR, lists solely in-frame clones and lacks some. The sample has approximately 150,000 clones; roughly three quarters are singletons. The sequenced sample was PBMCs. The origin of the receptors is a woman aged 40 to 50 in good health and CMV-seronegative.

The chain employs TRBV19 and TRBJ2-1, with D possibly being TRBD1 (5 bases). CDR1 LNHDA and CDR2 SQIVND come from the germline V gene (reference sequence). Trimming cost V 4 bases and J 5 bases, with 15 bases left between them. This CDR3 comprises 15 residues. The CDR3 protein is CASSTQELNDNEQFF. The CDR3 region has the DNA TGTGCCAGTAGTACACAGGAGTTGAACGACAATGAGCAGTTCTTC.

The gene calls are TRBV9 and TRBJ2-1; 14 nucleotides agree with TRBD2. The CDR3 covers 18 residues. The V gene end was trimmed by 3 bases and the J gene end by 7 bases; junction bases not matched to a gene: 12. Germline assignment: CDR1 SGDLS and CDR2 YYNGEE. CDR3: CASSAGTSGSVRPNEQFF. The CDR3 DNA reads TGTGCCAGCAGCGCCGGGACTAGCGGGAGTGTCAGGCCGAATGAGCAGTTCTTC.

The chain uses TRBV2 and TRBJ1-1; D is ambiguous. V was shortened by 2 bases and J by 4 bases, with 20 bases between the two germline ends. Germline V gene sequence: CDR1 SNHLY, CDR2 FYNNEI. The CDR3 runs 17 residues. DNA of the CDR3: TGTGCCAGCAGTGAATTTAGGAGACGGCCCCTAGGCACTGAAGCTTTCTTT. Its protein product is CASSEFRRRPLGTEAFF. The complete variable domain, with remaining parts taken from reference TRBV2 and TRBJ1-1, reads EPEVTQTPSHQVTQMGQEVILRCVPISNHLYFYWYRQILGQKVEFLVSFYNNEISEKSEIFDDQFSVERPDGSNFTLKIRSTKLEDSAMYFCASSEFRRRPLGTEAFFGQGTRLTVV.

The gene calls are TRBV6-4 and TRBJ1-1; possibly TRBD1 for D (6 bases). Per the germline V gene, CDR1 is MRHNA and CDR2 is SNTAGT. V was pared by 6 bases and J by 3 bases, with 11 bases between. The length of the CDR3 is 13 residues. The chain's CDR3 is CASSLGGDTEAFF. Here the CDR3 DNA reads TGTGCCAGCAGCCTAGGGGGTGACACTGAAGCTTTCTTT.

This chain joins TRBV28 and TRBJ2-3; D call uncertain. The CDR3 is 13 amino acids. The V end was cut by 6 bases, the J end by 4 bases, with 11 bases between. Germline loops: CDR1 MDHEN, CDR2 SYDVKM. CDR3 residues: CASRRPNSDTQYF. CDR3 DNA sequence: TGTGCCAGCAGACGCCCCAACTCAGATACGCAGTATTTT.